A single sample gave rise to the 21 T cell receptor beta chains below, sequenced in a study of cytomegalovirus exposure and HLA in healthy donors (dated by TCRdb to about 2017). Receptor amplification or capture employed the immunoSEQ multiplex PCR assay. For the multiplex PCR, a mixture combining 60 forward primers for TCR Vbeta segments and 13 reverse primers for TCR Jbeta segments was used. Entries here come from immuneACCESS through TCRdb and include only in-frame sequences with V and J called. Some clones fail to appear in such tables; in the studies checked, an unresolved V gene covers under half of the shortfall, and the cause of the remainder is unknown. The sample table lists about 160,000 clones, about 75% of them with a count of one. The ten largest clones capture about 1.9% of the sample. Sequencing was done on a sample of PBMCs. These receptors all come from a female donor in good health and CMV-seronegative.

In its sample, this clone was seen a few times. This chain uses TRBV4-1 with TRBJ2-4, with 13 bases fitting TRBD2. Trimming took 3 bases from V and 4 from J; bases not matched to a gene: 9. The CDR3 is made up of 18 amino acids. The germline V gene has CDR1 MGHRA and CDR2 YSYEKL. This CDR3 reads CASSQGLAGLLAKNIQYF. CDR3 nucleotides: TGCGCCAGCAGCCAGGGACTAGCGGGACTACTAGCTAAAAACATTCAGTACTTC.

The J gene is TRBJ1-3, the V gene TRBV6-5; D is unresolved. Trimming removed 6 bases at V and 5 bases at J, with 8 bases between. CDR3 length equals 12 residues. Germline CDR1 and CDR2: MNHEY and SVGAGI. CDR3 sequence reads: CASSPRRNTIYF. The DNA of the CDR3 is TGTGCCAGCAGCCCTAGGAGAAACACCATATATTTT.

This sequence joins TRBV11-2 and TRBJ2-7; 9 bases line up with TRBD1. V dropped 1 base and J dropped 6; count of bases not matched to a gene: 7. The CDR3 is 15 residues long. CDR1 is SGHAT and CDR2 is FQNNGV in the germline V gene. This CDR3 reads CASSLVGQGRGEQYF. CDR3 in DNA: TGTGCCAGCAGCTTAGTGGGACAGGGCCGGGGCGAGCAGTACTTC.

The J gene is TRBJ2-7, the V gene TRBV6-5; 11 bases map to TRBD1. In germline, CDR1 is MNHEY, CDR2 SVGAGI. J lost 2 bases, V lost 6 bases, and 6 bases had no gene match. This CDR3 is built from 15 residues. For the CDR3, the DNA is TGTGCCAGCAGCCTGGGACAGGGGGGAACCTACGAGCAGTACTTC. It codes for CASSLGQGGTYEQYF.

The V call is TRBV18, the J call TRBJ2-5; 12 bases line up with TRBD2. The trim removed 2 bases at V and 2 bases at J, leaving 9 bases unmatched. Germline CDR1 is KGHSH and CDR2 is LQKENI. This CDR3 is built from 18 residues. Here the CDR3 DNA reads TGTGCCAGCTCACCAACGGCTAGCGGGGGGGGCACTCAAGAGACCCAGTACTTC. The encoded protein is CASSPTASGGGTQETQYF.

As for this clone: This specimen includes other DNA sequences encoding the same CDR3. J is TRBJ1-6 and V is TRBV6-5; D unresolved. The V gene lost 6 bases and the J gene lost 0 bases, with 6 bases spanning the gap. Germline V gene lookup returns CDR1 MNHEY and CDR2 SVGAGI. This CDR3 has 14 amino acids. CDR3 sequence (DNA): TGTGCCAGCAGCTCTAGCTCCTATAATTCACCCCTCCACTTT. Translating gives CASSSSSYNSPLHF.

The rearrangement uses TRBV18 and TRBJ1-2; 8 nucleotides match TRBD1. CDR1 is KGHSH, CDR2 LQKENI, per germline. The CDR3 sequence is 16 residues long. With 3 bases clipped from V and 4 bases from J, the junction kept 10 bases outside the gene matches. The CDR3 DNA reads as TGTGCCAGCTCACCGACAGGGGTCTATGACTCCTATGGCTACACCTTC. It yields the protein CASSPTGVYDSYGYTF. The full variable domain, completed using reference TRBV18 and TRBJ1-2, is NAGVMQNPRHLVRRRGQEARLRCSPMKGHSHVYWYRQLPEEGLKFMVYLQKENIIDESGMPKERFSAEFPKEGPSILRIQQVVRGDSAAYFCASSPTGVYDSYGYTFGSGTRLTVV.

This clone turned up a few times. The chain carries TRBV18 and TRBJ2-7, with 8 nucleotides matching TRBD1. V trimming: 2 bases; J trimming: 2 bases; junction bases outside the gene matches: 8. Germline CDR1 and CDR2: KGHSH and LQKENI. The CDR3 runs 16 residues. The CDR3 here is CASSPGVDRVPYEQYF. The CDR3, as DNA: TGTGCCAGCTCACCAGGGGTGGACAGGGTCCCCTACGAGCAGTACTTC. Full variable domain (remainder filled in from reference TRBV18 and TRBJ2-7): NAGVMQNPRHLVRRRGQEARLRCSPMKGHSHVYWYRQLPEEGLKFMVYLQKENIIDESGMPKERFSAEFPKEGPSILRIQQVVRGDSAAYFCASSPGVDRVPYEQYFGPGTRLTVT.

On this clone: A read error may account for a junction end that differs from germline. V usage is TRBV7-9 and J usage is TRBJ1-1; TRBD1 is a possible D gene (6 bases). Germline CDR1 SEHNR, CDR2 FQNEAQ (reference sequence). This CDR3 spans 16 amino acids. The DNA of the CDR3 is TGTTCCAGCAGCCCTACCAGGGGCGCGAGAGACACTGAAGCTTTCTTT. This gives the protein CSSSPTRGARDTEAFF.

The rearrangement joins TRBV6-5 to TRBJ1-2; 7 bases are shared with TRBD1. V shed 4 bases and J 4 bases; nucleotides not matched to a gene: 3. Per germline, CDR1 MNHEY and CDR2 SVGAGI. This CDR3 comprises 13 residues. This CDR3 reads CASSSRTGYGYTF. The CDR3, as DNA: TGTGCCAGCAGTTCCCGGACAGGCTATGGCTACACCTTC.

The J gene is TRBJ2-3, the V gene TRBV29-1, with D perhaps TRBD1 (6 bases). The CDR3 is made up of 14 amino acids. CDR1 is SQVTM and CDR2 is ANQGSEA in the germline V gene. Trimming took 7 bases from V and 2 from J, leaving 16 bases between them. The DNA for the CDR3 is TGCAGCGGAGCACGGACAGCCAACACAGATACGCAGTATTTT. Translation gives CSGARTANTDTQYF.

This sequence joins TRBV9 and TRBJ1-1; D may be TRBD1 (6 bases). The V end was cut by 0 bases, the J end by 6 bases, with 15 bases between. The germline V gene encodes CDR1 SGDLS and CDR2 YYNGEE. CDR3 size: 15 residues. The CDR3 DNA sequence: TGTGCCAGCAGCGTAGAGCCGGGGGGCTACGCTGAAGCTTTCTTT. It specifies CASSVEPGGYAEAFF.

The chain couples TRBV4-2 to TRBJ2-7, with 11 bases fitting TRBD2. The CDR3 runs 15 residues. V lost 4 bases to trimming and J lost 0 bases; unmatched junction nucleotides: 2. The germline V gene encodes CDR1 LGHNA and CDR2 YNFKEQ. CDR3 in amino acids: CASSPGLAASYEQYF. The CDR3, as DNA: TGTGCCAGCAGCCCGGGACTAGCGGCCTCCTACGAGCAGTACTTC.

The chain is built from TRBV5-1 and TRBJ2-7; D possibly corresponds to TRBD2 (6 bases). Germline loops: CDR1 SGHRS, CDR2 YFSETQ. The CDR3 length is 18 residues. Trimming removed 0 bases at V and 2 bases at J, with 21 bases between. CDR3 region: CASSLGTNSEGRPYEQYF. CDR3 sequence (DNA): TGCGCCAGCAGCTTGGGGACCAATTCGGAAGGGAGGCCCTACGAGCAGTACTTC.

The rearrangement links TRBV5-1 to TRBJ1-1; the match to TRBD1 covers 10 bases. Germline V gene lookup returns CDR1 SGHRS and CDR2 YFSETQ. There are 14 residues in the CDR3. V was pared by 3 bases and J by 6 bases, with 5 bases of the junction left unmatched. CDR3 in DNA: TGCGCCAGCAGCTGGGGACAGGGGAAGTCTGAAGCTTTCTTT. This encodes CASSWGQGKSEAFF.

This clone was seen more than once but under ten times. Germline and junction disagree at one end, which may indicate a read error. The gene calls are TRBV7-9 and TRBJ2-7, with 11 nucleotides matching TRBD2. The CDR3 spans 15 residues. Germline V lookup: CDR1 SEHNR, CDR2 FQNEAQ (reference sequence). The CDR3 spells CASRLAGGGADEQYF. DNA of the CDR3: TGTGCCAGCAGATTAGCGGGAGGGGGGGCGGATGAGCAGTACTTC.

V gene TRBV10-3 combines with J gene TRBJ2-3, with D uncertain. The CDR3 sequence is 16 residues long. Germline V gene sequence: CDR1 ENHRY, CDR2 SYGVKD. V dropped 2 bases and J dropped 0 bases, with 12 bases sitting between them. CDR3 DNA sequence: TGTGCCATCAGTGAGGGGCAGCATTTTAGCACAGATACGCAGTATTTT. This translates into CAISEGQHFSTDTQYF.

This chain links TRBV7-2 with TRBJ2-3; 10 nucleotides agree with TRBD1. Looked up from germline, CDR1 is SGHTA and CDR2 is FQGNSA. The CDR3 is 15 amino acids. J was trimmed by 7 bases and V by 5 bases; bases with no gene match: 9. The CDR3 loop is CASSPDRGTGNTQYF. In DNA, the CDR3 is TGTGCCAGCAGCCCGGACAGGGGGACGGGTAATACGCAGTATTTT.

The rearrangement links TRBV27 to TRBJ2-7; a weak D match, TRBD2 (5 bases). CDR3 length equals 14 residues. Germline V gives CDR1 MNHEY, CDR2 SMNVEV (reference sequence). Trimming took 2 bases from V and 3 from J, leaving 11 bases between them. CDR3 DNA: TGTGCCAGCAGTTTAGTCGGGGATGGCTACGAGCAGTACTTC. Encoded protein: CASSLVGDGYEQYF.

The rearrangement joins TRBV10-3 to TRBJ2-2; 11 bases map to TRBD1. The junction had 1 base not matched to a gene; V was cut back by 1 base and J by 0 bases. CDR3 length equals 17 residues. The germline V gene has CDR1 ENHRY and CDR2 SYGVKD. The DNA for the CDR3 is TGTGCCATCAGTGAGTTGGGACAGGGGGCGAACACCGGGGAGCTGTTTTTT. The encoded protein is CAISELGQGANTGELFF.

The table lists this clone with a few counts. This chain links TRBV25-1 with TRBJ1-2, with 7 nucleotides matching TRBD1. Germline CDR1 reads MGHDK; CDR2 reads SYGVNS. The length of the CDR3 is 14 residues. V was clipped by 2 bases and J by 6 bases; unmatched bases: 6. CDR3 sequence reads: CASSEGGGGDGYTF. CDR3 nucleotides: TGTGCCAGCAGTGAAGGAGGGGGCGGAGATGGCTACACCTTC.